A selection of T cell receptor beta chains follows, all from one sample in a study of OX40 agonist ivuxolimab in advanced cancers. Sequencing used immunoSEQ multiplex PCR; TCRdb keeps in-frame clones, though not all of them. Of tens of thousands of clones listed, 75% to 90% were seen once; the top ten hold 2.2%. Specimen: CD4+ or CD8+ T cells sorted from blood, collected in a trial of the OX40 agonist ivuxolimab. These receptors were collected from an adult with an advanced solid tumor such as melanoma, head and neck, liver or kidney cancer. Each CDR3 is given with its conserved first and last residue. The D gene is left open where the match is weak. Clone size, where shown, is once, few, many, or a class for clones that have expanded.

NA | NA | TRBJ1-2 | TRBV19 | CASRTPQGFYGYTF | TGTGCCAGTAGAACCCCACAGGGTTTTTATGGCTACACCTTC
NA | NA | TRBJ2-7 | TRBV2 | CASSVQATYEQYF | TGTGCCAGCAGTGTACAGGCGACCTACGAGCAGTACTTC
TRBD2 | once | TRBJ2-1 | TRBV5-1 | CASSSGLAGLNEQFF | TGCGCCAGCAGCAGCGGACTAGCGGGCCTCAATGAGCAGTTCTTC
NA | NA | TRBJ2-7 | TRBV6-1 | CASSGRTINYEQYF | TGTGCCAGCAGTGGCAGAACTATAAACTACGAGCAGTACTTC
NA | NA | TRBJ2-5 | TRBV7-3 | CASSPNQETQYF | TGTGCCAGCAGCCCGAACCAAGAGACCCAGTACTTC
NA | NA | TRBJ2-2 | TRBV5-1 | CASSLQTDLTGELFF | TGCGCCAGCAGCTTACAGACAGACCTCACCGGGGAGCTGTTTTTT
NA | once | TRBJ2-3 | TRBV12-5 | CASGLEGTFDTQYF | TGTGCTAGTGGTTTGGAAGGTACCTTCGATACGCAGTATTTT
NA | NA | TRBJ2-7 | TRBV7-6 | CASSLGSYEQYF | TGTGCCAGCAGCTTAGGATCCTACGAGCAGTACTTC
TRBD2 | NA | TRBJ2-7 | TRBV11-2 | CASSLVSGRAGHEQYF | TGTGCCAGCAGCTTAGTGTCCGGGAGGGCCGGGCACGAGCAGTACTTC
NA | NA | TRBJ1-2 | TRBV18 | CASSPLIGGEDGYTF | TGTGCCAGCTCACCTTTGATCGGGGGAGAGGATGGCTACACCTTC
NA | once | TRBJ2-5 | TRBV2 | CARSGNTETQYF | TGTGCCAGATCAGGGAATACGGAGACCCAGTACTTC
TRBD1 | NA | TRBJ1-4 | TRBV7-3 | CASQGGTGEKLFF | TGTGCCAGCCAGGGGGGGACTGGTGAAAAACTGTTTTTT
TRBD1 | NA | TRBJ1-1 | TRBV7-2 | CASRRDSTVMNTEAFF | TGTGCCAGCAGACGGGACAGCACTGTCATGAACACTGAAGCTTTCTTT
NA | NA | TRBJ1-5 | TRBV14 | CASSQVGSNQPQHF | TGTGCCAGCAGCCAAGTAGGTAGCAATCAGCCCCAGCATTTT
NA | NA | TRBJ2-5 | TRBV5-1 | CASSSQGRGETQYF | TGCGCCAGCAGCTCACAGGGTAGAGGAGAGACCCAGTACTTC
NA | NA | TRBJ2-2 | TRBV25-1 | CASRGAGTGELFF | TGTGCCAGCAGGGGGGCAGGCACCGGGGAGCTGTTTTTT